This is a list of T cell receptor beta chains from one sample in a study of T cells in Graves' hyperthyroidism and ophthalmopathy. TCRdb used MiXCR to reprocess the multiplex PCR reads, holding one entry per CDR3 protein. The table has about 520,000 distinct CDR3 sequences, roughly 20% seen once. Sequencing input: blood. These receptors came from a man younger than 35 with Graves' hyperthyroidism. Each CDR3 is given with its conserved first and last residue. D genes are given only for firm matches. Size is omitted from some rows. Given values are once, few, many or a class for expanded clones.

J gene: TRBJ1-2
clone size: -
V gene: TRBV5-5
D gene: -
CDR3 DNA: TGTGCCAGCAGCTTGGACGTGGGACCCAACTATGGCTACACCTTC
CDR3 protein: CASSLDVGPNYGYTF

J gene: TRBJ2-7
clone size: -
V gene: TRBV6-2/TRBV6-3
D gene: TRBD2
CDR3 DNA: TGTGCCAGCAGACTGACTAGCGGGGGAGACGAGCAGTACTTC
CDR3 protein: CASRLTSGGDEQYF

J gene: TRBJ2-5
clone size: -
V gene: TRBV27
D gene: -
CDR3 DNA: TGTGCCAGCAGTTTGGAGGGACTTCGGGAGACCCAGTACTTC
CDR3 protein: CASSLEGLRETQYF

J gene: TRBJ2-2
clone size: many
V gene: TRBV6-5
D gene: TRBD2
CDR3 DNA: TGTGCCAGCAGTCCCGCTCTAGCGGGGGCGTCAGGGGAGCTGTTTTTT
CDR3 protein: CASSPALAGASGELFF

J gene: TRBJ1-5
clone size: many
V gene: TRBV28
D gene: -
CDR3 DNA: TGTGCCATCGGCGGGGCTGGGCAGCCCCAGCATTTT
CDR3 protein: CAIGGAGQPQHF

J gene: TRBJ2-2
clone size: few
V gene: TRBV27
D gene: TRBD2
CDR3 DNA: TGTGCCAGCAGTTTGGCCGGCGGGGGACTAAGGGAGACCGGGGAGCTGTTTTTT
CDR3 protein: CASSLAGGGLRETGELFF

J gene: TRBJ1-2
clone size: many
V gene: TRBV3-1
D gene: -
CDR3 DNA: TGTGCCAGCAGCCATTCGCCAGGCTATGGCTACACCTTC
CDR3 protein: CASSHSPGYGYTF

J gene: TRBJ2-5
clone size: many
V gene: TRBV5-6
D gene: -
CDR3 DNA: TGTGCCAGCAGCTTGGTGGGGGGGCGCGGGGAGACCCAGTACTTC
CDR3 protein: CASSLVGGRGETQYF

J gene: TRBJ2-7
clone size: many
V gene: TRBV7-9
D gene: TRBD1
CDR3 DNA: TGTGCCAGCAGCCGCCCCCGGGACAGCAAGTACGAGCAGTACTTC
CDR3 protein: CASSRPRDSKYEQYF

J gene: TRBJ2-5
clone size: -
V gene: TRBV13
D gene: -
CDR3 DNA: TGTGCCAGCAGCCGTGGATTATACCAAGAGACCCAGTACTTC
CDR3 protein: CASSRGLYQETQYF

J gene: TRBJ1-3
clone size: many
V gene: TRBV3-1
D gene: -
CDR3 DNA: TGTGCCAGCAGCCAAGGAGGTCATTCCGGGAACACCATATATTTT
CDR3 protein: CASSQGGHSGNTIYF

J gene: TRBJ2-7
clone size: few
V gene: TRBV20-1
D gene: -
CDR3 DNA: TGCAGTGCATGCCACGCAGAAGCTGAAGCTTACGAGCAGTACTTC
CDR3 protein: CSACHAEAEAYEQYF

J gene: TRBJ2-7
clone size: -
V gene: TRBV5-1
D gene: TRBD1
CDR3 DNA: TGCGCCAGCAGCTTCTGGGACAGGCAATACGAGCAGTACTTC
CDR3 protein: CASSFWDRQYEQYF

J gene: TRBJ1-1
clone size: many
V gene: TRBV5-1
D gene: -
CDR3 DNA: TGCGCCAGCAGCCCCTTGGGGGACAAGCTTAACACTGAAGCTTTCTTT
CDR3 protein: CASSPLGDKLNTEAFF

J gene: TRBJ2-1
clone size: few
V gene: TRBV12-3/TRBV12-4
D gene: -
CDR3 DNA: TGTGCCAGCACCCTCCACGACATCAACTACAATGAGCAGTTCTTC
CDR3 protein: CASTLHDINYNEQFF

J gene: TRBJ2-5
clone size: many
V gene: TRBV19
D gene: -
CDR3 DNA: TGTGCCAGTGCTACGGACGGACAAGAGACCCAGTACTTC
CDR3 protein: CASATDGQETQYF

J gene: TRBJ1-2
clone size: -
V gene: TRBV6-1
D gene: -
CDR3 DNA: TGTGCCAGCAGAAGCCCCGGGGTACAGGTTGAGGGCTACACCTTC
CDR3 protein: CASRSPGVQVEGYTF

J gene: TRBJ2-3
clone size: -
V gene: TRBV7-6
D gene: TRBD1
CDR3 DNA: TGTGCCAGCAGCTTCGGGACAGGCACTTATACGCAGTATTTT
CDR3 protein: CASSFGTGTYTQYF

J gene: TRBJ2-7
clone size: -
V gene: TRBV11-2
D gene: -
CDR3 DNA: TGTGCCAGCAGCCCCCGGTTCGAGCAGTACTTC
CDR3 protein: CASSPRFEQYF

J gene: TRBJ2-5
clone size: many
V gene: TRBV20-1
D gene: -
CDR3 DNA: TGCAGTGTATATCGGGGGAAGAAGGAGACCCAGTACTTC
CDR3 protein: CSVYRGKKETQYF

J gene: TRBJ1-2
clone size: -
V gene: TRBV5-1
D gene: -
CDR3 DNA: TGCGCCAGCAGCTTGGCCGAAGTTGAGGGCTACACCTTC
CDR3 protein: CASSLAEVEGYTF

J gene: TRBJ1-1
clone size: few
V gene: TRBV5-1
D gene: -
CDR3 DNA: TGCGCCAGCAGCCACCTTCCGGGGAACACTGAAGCTTTCTTT
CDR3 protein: CASSHLPGNTEAFF

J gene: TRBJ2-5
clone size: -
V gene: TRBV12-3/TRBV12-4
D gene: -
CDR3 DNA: TGTGCCACCAGTGATTGGACTATTGGAGACGAGACCCAGTACTTC
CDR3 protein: CATSDWTIGDETQYF

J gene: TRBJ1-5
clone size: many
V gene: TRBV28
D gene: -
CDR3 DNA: TGTGCCAGCAGTTTAGGCTGGGGGTTGCCCCAGCATTTT
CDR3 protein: CASSLGWGLPQHF

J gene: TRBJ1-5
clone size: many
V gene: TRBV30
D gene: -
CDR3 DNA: TGTGCCTGGAGTGGGACAGATAGCAATCAGCCCCAGCATTTT
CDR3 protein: CAWSGTDSNQPQHF

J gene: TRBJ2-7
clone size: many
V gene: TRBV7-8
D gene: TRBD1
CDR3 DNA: TGTGCCAGCAGCTTAGATTGGGGAGTGGGGGACAGGGGTGTATTTCGGTACTTC
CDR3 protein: CASSLDWGVGDRGVFRYF